The 23 T cell receptor beta chains listed next were all sequenced from one sample in a study of control samples from healthy donors and cancer patients. Profiled with immunoSEQ multiplex PCR; TCRdb holds only in-frame clones, not every one. The data contain some 150,000 clones, roughly 95% of them seen just once; the ten biggest clones take up approximately 0.97%. The sequenced material came from blood. These receptors were collected from a woman in her 30s in good health.

CDR3 DNA: TGTGCCAGCAGCCAAGAAGGGGGACTTAACTATGGCTACACCTTC. The encoded protein is CASSQEGGLNYGYTF. The rearrangement joins TRBV7-9 to TRBJ1-2; tentatively, D is TRBD1 (6 bases). V dropped 5 bases and J dropped 1 base, with 14 bases sitting between them. In germline, CDR1 is SEHNR, CDR2 FQNEAQ (reference sequence). The CDR3 has 15 amino acids.

V gene TRBV19 combines with J gene TRBJ1-3, with D hard to call. Germline V gene data show CDR1 as LNHDA and CDR2 as SQIVND (reference sequence). With 7 bases removed from V and 4 bases from J, the gap between germline ends came to 17 bases. The CDR3 runs to 15 residues. The chain's CDR3 is CASNGRSNIGNTIYF. Written as DNA, the CDR3 is TGTGCCAGTAATGGGCGCTCTAATATCGGAAACACCATATATTTT.

This chain uses TRBV7-9 with TRBJ1-2; D perhaps matches TRBD1 (5 bases). Per germline, CDR1 SEHNR and CDR2 FQNEAQ (reference sequence). Trimming removed 5 bases at V and 4 bases at J, with 14 bases between. The CDR3 has 14 amino acids. CDR3 nucleotide sequence: TGTGCCAGCAGCCGTGGGGGGGACGGCTATGGCTACACCTTC. It specifies CASSRGGDGYGYTF.

In this sample, this clone turned up once. This chain connects TRBV28 to TRBJ1-5; D may be TRBD1 (6 bases). CDR3 length equals 14 residues. V gave up 6 bases and J gave up 3 bases, with 12 bases separating them. Germline V gene lookup returns CDR1 MDHEN and CDR2 SYDVKM. The CDR3 region is CASRYGQLNQPQHF. CDR3 nucleotides: TGTGCCAGCAGATACGGACAGCTCAATCAGCCCCAGCATTTT.

The table lists this clone with a count of one. V and J are TRBV7-9 and TRBJ1-2, with 8 nucleotides matching TRBD1. Per the germline V gene, CDR1 is SEHNR and CDR2 is FQNEAQ (reference sequence). The CDR3 is 14 amino acids. V dropped 5 bases and J dropped 3; count of bases not matched to a gene: 5. The CDR3 region is CASSLGTGHYGYTF. The CDR3 nucleotides read TGTGCCAGCAGCCTTGGGACAGGCCACTATGGCTACACCTTC.

The chain links TRBV7-9 to TRBJ2-1; D is undetermined. The CDR3 is 12 amino acids. V was clipped by 5 bases and J by 4 bases, with 6 bases between them. Germline assignment: CDR1 SEHNR and CDR2 FQNEAQ (reference sequence). CDR3 region: CASSQNYNEQFF. The CDR3 DNA follows: TGTGCCAGCAGCCAGAATTACAATGAGCAGTTCTTC.

V is TRBV15 and J is TRBJ1-5; D remains unclear. This CDR3 contains 15 residues. CDR1 and CDR2 from the germline V gene are LNHNV and YYDKDF (reference sequence). The V and J ends lost 0 bases and 5 bases respectively, with 11 bases between them. The CDR3 DNA is TGTGCCACCAGCAGAGATGGAGGGTTCGATCAGCCCCAGCATTTT. This codes for CATSRDGGFDQPQHF.

The genes are TRBV4-1 and TRBJ2-7, with 7 bases matching TRBD1. The CDR3 covers 15 residues. J lost 3 bases, V lost 2 bases, and 7 bases had no gene match. CDR1 MGHRA and CDR2 YSYEKL come from the germline V gene. The CDR3, as DNA: TGCGCCAGCAGCCAAATAGGGGGCGCGGGCTACGAGCAGTACTTC. Protein sequence: CASSQIGGAGYEQYF.

This sequence joins TRBV15 and TRBJ1-4; D call uncertain. Germline-derived CDR1 and CDR2 are LNHNV and YYDKDF (reference sequence). V was cut by 2 bases and J by 8 bases, with 12 bases left in between. The CDR3 is 14 amino acids. CDR3 protein: CATSRSGGGEKLFF. For the CDR3, the DNA is TGTGCCACCAGCAGATCGGGAGGAGGGGAAAAACTGTTTTTT. Supplemented by reference TRBV15 and TRBJ1-4, the full variable domain reads DAMVIQNPRYQVTQFGKPVTLSCSQTLNHNVMYWYQQKSSQAPKLLFHYYDKDFNNEADTPDNFQSRRPNTSFCFLDIRSPGLGDTAMYLCATSRSGGGEKLFFGSGTQLSVL.

The chain carries TRBV5-1 and TRBJ1-2; 7 bases are shared with TRBD1. The ends lost 4 bases at V and 5 bases at J; junction bases unmatched: 11. CDR3 length: 15 residues. In germline, CDR1 is SGHRS, CDR2 YFSETQ. The CDR3 here is CASSPTAGTDYGYTF. In nucleotides, the CDR3 is TGCGCCAGCAGCCCAACCGCCGGGACAGATTATGGCTACACCTTC.

The V gene is TRBV6-1, the J gene TRBJ2-7; 11 bases line up with TRBD2. Germline-derived CDR1 and CDR2 are MNHNS and SASEGT. V trimming: 3 bases; J trimming: 4 bases; junction bases outside the gene matches: 2. CDR3 length: 14 residues. The CDR3 spells CASSDRLAGYEQYF. The CDR3 DNA sequence: TGTGCCAGCAGTGACAGACTAGCGGGGTACGAGCAGTACTTC.

V gene TRBV11-1 combines with J gene TRBJ1-5; TRBD1 agrees at 9 bases. The CDR3 covers 15 residues. Germline lookup yields CDR1 SGHAT and CDR2 FQDESV (reference sequence). After removal of 5 bases from V and 2 bases from J, the junction contained 4 bases not matched to a gene. The DNA for the CDR3 is TGTGCCAGCAGCCAGGACAGGGGACGCAATCAGCCCCAGCATTTT. It yields the protein CASSQDRGRNQPQHF. Drawing the rest from reference TRBV11-1 and TRBJ1-5, the complete variable domain is EAEVAQSPRYKITEKSQAVAFWCDPISGHATLYWYRQILGQGPELLVQFQDESVVDDSQLPKDRFSAERLKGVDSTLKIQPAELGDSAMYLCASSQDRGRNQPQHFGDGTRLSIL.

The rearrangement links TRBV13 to TRBJ2-5; D perhaps matches TRBD1 (6 bases). V lost 4 bases, J lost 5 bases, and 20 bases lay in between. The germline gives CDR1 PRHDT, CDR2 FYEKMQ (reference sequence). The CDR3 covers 16 residues. This CDR3 reads CASSYGTSRRVETQYF. CDR3 sequence (DNA): TGTGCCAGCAGCTACGGGACAAGTCGGCGGGTGGAGACCCAGTACTTC.

The chain has TRBV7-9 and TRBJ2-3; 12 nucleotides match TRBD2. Germline CDR1 reads SEHNR; CDR2 reads FQNEAQ (reference sequence). The trim removed 0 bases at V and 7 bases at J, leaving 2 bases unmatched. The CDR3 runs to 15 residues. As DNA, the CDR3 is TGTGCCAGCAGCTTAGCGACTAGCGGGAGTCATACGCAGTATTTT. Translating it yields CASSLATSGSHTQYF.

The chain recombines TRBV5-1 with TRBJ2-1; possible D gene TRBD2, 5 bases. Germline CDR1 reads SGHRS; CDR2 reads YFSETQ. CDR3 length: 15 residues. V lost 2 bases and J 0 bases, leaving 9 bases between the germline ends. The CDR3 DNA is TGCGCCAGCAGCTTCCGGGAAATCTCCTACAATGAGCAGTTCTTC. It codes for CASSFREISYNEQFF.

In its sample, this clone was seen once. This chain connects TRBV10-3 to TRBJ1-5; D might be TRBD1 (5 bases). The CDR3 is 13 amino acids. In germline, CDR1 is ENHRY, CDR2 SYGVKD. The CDR3 is CGTGSGGNQPQHF. CDR3 coding DNA: TGTGGCACCGGGTCGGGGGGCAATCAGCCCCAGCATTTT.

This clone was recorded once. The gene calls are TRBV6-5 and TRBJ2-7; D is unclear. The germline V and J ends were trimmed by 0 bases and 2 bases, with 14 bases remaining between them. Germline V gives CDR1 MNHEY, CDR2 SVGAGI. This CDR3 has 16 amino acids. CDR3 sequence reads: CASSYSLGWATYEQYF. The CDR3 DNA reads as TGTGCCAGCAGTTACTCTTTGGGGTGGGCAACCTACGAGCAGTACTTC.

The chain carries TRBV5-4 and TRBJ1-1; the D is unclear. The CDR3 loop spans 15 amino acids. Trimming took 0 bases from V and 4 from J, leaving 13 bases between them. From germline, CDR1 is SGHNT and CDR2 YYREEE (reference sequence). The CDR3 region is CASSLAGLQSTEAFF. The CDR3 DNA follows: TGTGCCAGCAGCTTGGCCGGCCTGCAGAGCACTGAAGCTTTCTTT.

This rearrangement joins TRBV7-2 to TRBJ1-2; D unresolved. V was shortened by 2 bases and J by 4 bases, with 8 bases between the two germline ends. The germline V gene has CDR1 SGHTA and CDR2 FQGNSA. The CDR3 runs to 13 residues. The CDR3 is CASSLHRGYGYTF. CDR3 in DNA: TGTGCCAGCAGCTTACACCGGGGCTATGGCTACACCTTC.

The chain's CDR3 is CARQGALYNEQFF. CDR3 in DNA: TGTGCCAGACAGGGGGCCCTCTACAATGAGCAGTTCTTC. This chain connects TRBV6-5 to TRBJ2-1; 9 bases agree with TRBD1. This CDR3 contains 13 residues. V dropped 9 bases and J dropped 3; count of bases not matched to a gene: 3. Germline V CDR1 and CDR2: MNHEY, SVGAGI.

The chain carries TRBV30 and TRBJ2-6, with TRBD1 matching 10 bases. V shed 2 bases and J 0 bases; nucleotides not matched to a gene: 4. This CDR3 contains 17 residues. Germline V gene data show CDR1 as GTSNPN and CDR2 as SVGIG (reference sequence). CDR3 nucleotide sequence: TGTGCCTGGAGTCGACAGGGGGCTGGCTCTGGGGCCAACGTCCTGACTTTC. It translates to CAWSRQGAGSGANVLTF.

This chain joins TRBV7-2 and TRBJ2-1; D assignment may be TRBD1 or TRBD2 (5 bases each). This CDR3 has 12 amino acids. The germline V and J ends were trimmed by 1 base and 11 bases, with 9 bases remaining between them. Germline lookup yields CDR1 SGHTA and CDR2 FQGNSA. The CDR3 loop reads CASSLEGRQQFF. The CDR3 nucleotides are TGTGCCAGCAGCTTAGAGGGACGTCAGCAGTTCTTC.

V gene TRBV3-1 (or the pseudogene TRBV3-2) combines with J gene TRBJ2-7; TRBD1 might be the D (5 bases). Germline CDR1 is LGHDT and CDR2 is YNNKEL (reference sequence). This CDR3 has 16 residues. V was trimmed by 4 bases and J by 2 bases, leaving 18 bases between them. This CDR3 reads CASSPILVSTAYEQYF. CDR3 coding DNA: TGTGCCAGCAGCCCGATCCTGGTCTCGACAGCCTACGAGCAGTACTTC.